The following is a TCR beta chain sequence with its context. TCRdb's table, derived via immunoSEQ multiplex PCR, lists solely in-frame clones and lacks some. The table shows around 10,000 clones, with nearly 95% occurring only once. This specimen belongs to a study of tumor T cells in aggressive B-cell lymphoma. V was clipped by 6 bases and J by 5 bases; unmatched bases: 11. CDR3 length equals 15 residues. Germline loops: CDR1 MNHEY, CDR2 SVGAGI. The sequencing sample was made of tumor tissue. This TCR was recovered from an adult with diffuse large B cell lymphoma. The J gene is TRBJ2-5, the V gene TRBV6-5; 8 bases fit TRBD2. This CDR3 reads CASSQYGGAGETQYF. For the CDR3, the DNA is TGTGCCAGCAGCCAATACGGGGGGGCAGGGGAGACCCAGTACTTC.